Shown below are 25 T cell receptor beta chains from a single sample sequenced in a study of Graves' ophthalmopathy and Graves' hyperthyroidism. As the template, RNA transcripts were used to amplify TCR beta CDR3 regions. HTBI-primed first-round RT-PCR preceded second-round multiplex PCR. TCRdb analysed the multiplex PCR reads with MiXCR anew, one entry per CDR3 protein. The sample contains hundreds of thousands of distinct CDR3 sequences, under 15% of which appear only once. Sequencing was done on a sample of blood. These receptors originate from a woman aged 25 to 39 with Graves' ophthalmopathy.

This clonotype was counted at least ten times. The V call is TRBV24-1, the J call TRBJ2-7, with D unclear. This CDR3 is 13 amino acids long. CDR1 is KGHDR, CDR2 SFDVKD, per germline. V was clipped by 1 base and J by 5 bases, with 8 bases between them. The CDR3 is CATSDFLGHEQYF. CDR3 sequence (DNA): TGTGCCACCAGTGATTTCCTGGGTCACGAGCAGTACTTC.

This clonotype was seen ten or more times. V and J are TRBV14 and TRBJ2-5; D is perhaps TRBD1 (6 bases). V lost 4 bases and J lost 5, with 14 bases in between. In germline, CDR1 is SGHDN, CDR2 FVKESK. CDR3 length: 14 amino acids. CDR3 DNA: TGTGCCAGCAGCCTTAACATCCAGGGGGAGACCCAGTACTTC. Translated, it gives CASSLNIQGETQYF. Looking up the rest from reference TRBV14 and TRBJ2-5 gives the full variable domain: EAGVTQFPSHSVIEKGQTVTLRCDPISGHDNLYWYRRVMGKEIKFLLHFVKESKQDESGMPNNRFLAERTGGTYSTLKVQPAELEDSGVYFCASSLNIQGETQYFGPGTRLLVL.

This clonotype was counted a few times. Written as DNA, the CDR3 is TGTGCCAGCTCCACAGGGGCCCCCAATAGCAATCAGCCCCAGCATTTT. This encodes CASSTGAPNSNQPQHF. The chain carries TRBV18 and TRBJ1-5; 7 bases agree with TRBD1. This CDR3 has 16 amino acids. In germline, CDR1 is KGHSH, CDR2 LQKENI. J was trimmed by 0 bases and V by 6 bases; bases with no gene match: 8.

This clonotype was observed many times. V and J are TRBV19 and TRBJ1-5, with 8 bases identical to TRBD1. Germline V gene lookup returns CDR1 LNHDA and CDR2 SQIVND (reference sequence). The CDR3 totals 15 residues. V lost 8 bases and J lost 4; bases outside the gene matches: 10. CDR3 nucleotide sequence: TGTGCCAGTGGCCTACGGGACAGGCCAAATCAGCCCCAGCATTTT. Translated, it gives CASGLRDRPNQPQHF.

Only a few counts were recorded for this clonotype. The V gene is TRBV30, the J gene TRBJ2-4, with TRBD1 matching over 10 bases. The V gene end was trimmed by 3 bases and the J gene end by 7 bases; junction bases not matched to a gene: 15. CDR1 GTSNPN and CDR2 SVGIG come from the germline V gene (reference sequence). The CDR3 has 17 amino acids. CDR3 sequence reads: CAWRDYSGQGSLNIQYF. The DNA for the CDR3 is TGTGCCTGGAGGGACTACTCGGGACAGGGGTCCCTCAACATTCAGTACTTC.

This clonotype was picked up many times. The chain has TRBV14 and TRBJ2-7; TRBD1 matches 9 bases. CDR1 and CDR2 from the germline V gene are SGHDN and FVKESK. The CDR3 covers 16 residues. Germline trimming cut 0 bases from V and 5 bases from J; bases unmatched to any gene: 8. CDR3 sequence reads: CASSQDLRDRAHEQYF. The CDR3 DNA reads TGTGCCAGCAGCCAAGATCTTAGGGACAGGGCCCACGAGCAGTACTTC. The full variable domain, completed using reference TRBV14 and TRBJ2-7, is EAGVTQFPSHSVIEKGQTVTLRCDPISGHDNLYWYRRVMGKEIKFLLHFVKESKQDESGMPNNRFLAERTGGTYSTLKVQPAELEDSGVYFCASSQDLRDRAHEQYFGPGTRLTVT.

This clonotype has ten or more counts. The rearrangement links TRBV19 to TRBJ2-7; D perhaps matches TRBD1 (6 bases). Deletions cut 9 bases from V and 3 bases from J, with 15 bases between. Germline V gives CDR1 LNHDA, CDR2 SQIVND (reference sequence). The CDR3 sequence is 13 residues long. CDR3 sequence (DNA): TGTGCCAGCCGCCGGGACACGGACTACGAGCAGTACTTC. Translated: CASRRDTDYEQYF.

Only a few counts were recorded for this clonotype. The chain is built from TRBV28 and TRBJ1-5, with D uncertain. Germline CDR1 is MDHEN and CDR2 is SYDVKM. V lost 8 bases, J lost 3 bases, and 14 bases lay in between. The CDR3 loop spans 14 amino acids. The CDR3 is CASQRTPFNQPQHF. CDR3 bases: TGTGCCAGCCAAAGAACTCCATTCAATCAGCCCCAGCATTTT.

This clonotype was counted ten times or more. This chain connects TRBV28 to TRBJ1-6; D is unresolved. The CDR3 consists of 15 residues. From germline, CDR1 is MDHEN and CDR2 SYDVKM. With 7 bases removed from V and 0 bases from J, the gap between germline ends came to 10 bases. The CDR3 protein is CASNPVDSYNSPLHF. The CDR3 DNA reads as TGTGCCAGCAACCCAGTAGACTCCTATAATTCACCCCTCCACTTT.

V and J are TRBV11-2 and TRBJ1-1; TRBD1 matches 7 bases. The CDR3 spans 15 residues. Germline CDR1 and CDR2: SGHAT and FQNNGV. The V and J ends lost 2 bases and 11 bases, in that order; junction bases with no gene match: 14. The CDR3 protein is CASSLIWIGGSDAFF. The CDR3, as DNA: TGTGCCAGCAGCTTAATTTGGATAGGGGGCAGCGACGCTTTCTTT.

The chain links TRBV11-2 to TRBJ2-7; D might be TRBD2 (5 bases). This CDR3 is built from 15 residues. The germline CDR1 and CDR2 sequences are SGHAT and FQNNGV. V lost 0 bases, J lost 0 bases, and 9 bases lay in between. Here the CDR3 DNA reads TGTGCCAGCAGCTTAGATAAACGGGGCTCCTACGAGCAGTACTTC. It yields the protein CASSLDKRGSYEQYF. Drawing the rest from reference TRBV11-2 and TRBJ2-7, the complete variable domain is EAGVAQSPRYKIIEKRQSVAFWCNPISGHATLYWYQQILGQGPKLLIQFQNNGVVDDSQLPKDRFSAERLKGVDSTLKIQPAKLEDSAVYLCASSLDKRGSYEQYFGPGTRLTVT.

The table lists this clonotype with many counts. The rearrangement uses TRBV6-5 and TRBJ2-2; TRBD2 matches at 7 bases. This CDR3 has 14 amino acids. The trim removed 2 bases at V and 8 bases at J, leaving 5 bases unmatched. CDR1 and CDR2 (germline): MNHEY, SVGAGI. The DNA for the CDR3 is TGTGCCAGCAGTTACACACCCGGGGGGGGGGAGCTGTTTTTT. It encodes CASSYTPGGGELFF.

Ten or more counts support this clonotype. This chain joins TRBV6-1 and TRBJ2-7, with D unresolved. CDR1 and CDR2 (germline): MNHNS, SASEGT. Trimming stripped 6 bases from V and 0 bases from J, with 12 bases between. The CDR3 length is 14 residues. The CDR3 sequence is CASRRMKSSYEQYF. The CDR3 DNA is TGTGCCAGCAGGCGTATGAAAAGCTCCTACGAGCAGTACTTC.

This clonotype was counted many times. CDR3 sequence (DNA): TGTGCCAGCAGTCCCGGACAGGGGGCAGAGACCCAGTACTTC. Translation: CASSPGQGAETQYF. The genes are TRBV12-3 or TRBV12-4 and TRBJ2-5, with 11 positions matching TRBD1. With V trimmed by 5 bases and J by 4 bases, 3 bases remained unmatched. There are 14 residues in the CDR3.

This clonotype appeared a few times. This rearrangement joins TRBV5-1 to TRBJ1-2, with D possibly TRBD1 on 6 matching bases. Per germline, CDR1 SGHRS and CDR2 YFSETQ. There are 14 residues in the CDR3. Trimming stripped 2 bases from V and 7 bases from J, with 15 bases between. DNA of the CDR3: TGCGCCAGCAGCTTCCCAGGGACATCAGGTGGCTACACCTTC. This codes for CASSFPGTSGGYTF.

This clonotype was observed at least ten times. The J gene is TRBJ1-5, the V gene TRBV7-8; no clear D. Germline CDR1 SGHVS, CDR2 FQNEAQ. V dropped 6 bases and J dropped 5 bases, with 14 bases sitting between them. The CDR3 loop spans 14 amino acids. The CDR3, as DNA: TGTGCCAGCAGTCAGTCGGCCAGCTATCAGCCCCAGCATTTT. The encoded protein is CASSQSASYQPQHF.

This clonotype showed up many times. This may be a read error, as it is one base from a much larger clone. The CDR3 end shows no conserved phenylalanine or tryptophan, and so a read error is likely. The rearrangement joins TRBV6-1 to TRBJ2-5; 8 bases align to TRBD2. This CDR3 comprises 14 residues. With 8 bases clipped from V and 7 bases from J, the junction kept 12 bases outside the gene matches. Germline lookup yields CDR1 MNHNS and CDR2 SASEGT. CDR3 loop: CASAAGGTVGTQYS. In DNA form, the CDR3 reads TGTGCCAGCGCCGCGGGGGGTACTGTTGGGACCCAGTACTCC.

J is TRBJ2-2 and V is TRBV7-8, with D possibly being TRBD1 or TRBD2 (6 bases each). Germline V gene sequence: CDR1 SGHVS, CDR2 FQNEAQ. V was cut by 5 bases and J by 5 bases, with 15 bases left in between. The CDR3 extends over 15 amino acids. CDR3 loop: CASSPRRGNTGELFF. CDR3 nucleotide sequence: TGTGCCAGCAGCCCGCGGAGGGGGAATACCGGGGAGCTGTTTTTT.

This clonotype showed up many times. J is TRBJ2-7 and V is TRBV28; 7 nucleotides agree with TRBD1. The CDR3 is 15 residues long. CDR1 and CDR2 from the germline V gene are MDHEN and SYDVKM. With 4 bases clipped from V and 5 bases from J, the junction kept 11 bases outside the gene matches. The DNA for the CDR3 is TGTGCCAGCAGTTCGGCGACAGGGTCTAAACACGAGCAGTACTTC. Protein sequence: CASSSATGSKHEQYF.

This clonotype occurred many times. The chain couples TRBV29-1 to TRBJ1-5; D unresolved. The CDR3 extends over 12 amino acids. The germline V and J ends were trimmed by 3 bases and 5 bases, with 8 bases remaining between them. In germline, CDR1 is SQVTM, CDR2 ANQGSEA. The CDR3 sequence is CSVDGSYQPQHF. The CDR3 DNA reads as TGCAGCGTTGACGGCAGTTATCAGCCCCAGCATTTT.

This clonotype was picked up many times. V is TRBV11-2 and J is TRBJ2-7; D ambiguous. This CDR3 spans 12 amino acids. The V end was cut by 5 bases, the J end by 4 bases, with 9 bases between. The germline CDR1 and CDR2 sequences are SGHAT and FQNNGV. The chain's CDR3 is CASSLGWYEQYF. For the CDR3, the DNA is TGTGCCAGCAGCCTAGGGTGGTACGAGCAGTACTTC.

This clonotype was recorded many times. In DNA, the CDR3 is TGTGCCACCAGCAGAGATACCGGACAGCGGAAAGCTTTCTTT. Amino acids: CATSRDTGQRKAFF. The genes are TRBV15 and TRBJ1-1, with D perhaps TRBD1 (6 bases). CDR1 and CDR2 from the germline V gene are LNHNV and YYDKDF (reference sequence). The CDR3 sequence is 14 residues long. The V end was cut by 0 bases, the J end by 9 bases, with 14 bases between. Looking up the rest from reference TRBV15 and TRBJ1-1 gives the full variable domain: DAMVIQNPRYQVTQFGKPVTLSCSQTLNHNVMYWYQQKSSQAPKLLFHYYDKDFNNEADTPDNFQSRRPNTSFCFLDIRSPGLGDTAMYLCATSRDTGQRKAFFGQGTRLTVV.

The chain carries TRBV15 and TRBJ2-7; 7 bases match TRBD2. Germline V gene sequence: CDR1 LNHNV, CDR2 YYDKDF (reference sequence). The V segment lost 1 base and the J segment 3 bases; nucleotides outside the gene matches: 6. This CDR3 comprises 15 residues. The CDR3 loop reads CATSRVGGMSYEQYF. The CDR3 DNA sequence: TGTGCCACCAGCAGAGTGGGGGGGATGAGCTACGAGCAGTACTTC.

Ten or more counts support this clonotype. The chain is built from TRBV7-8 and TRBJ2-7; 7 positions agree with TRBD1. The CDR3 length is 13 residues. V dropped 1 base and J dropped 7; count of bases not matched to a gene: 4. Per germline, CDR1 SGHVS and CDR2 FQNEAQ. CDR3 sequence: CASSLGEGAEQYF. The CDR3 DNA follows: TGTGCCAGCAGCTTAGGTGAGGGGGCTGAGCAGTACTTC.

This clonotype has at least ten counts. The V gene is TRBV20-1, the J gene TRBJ2-5; TRBD2 agrees at 8 bases. V trimming: 6 bases; J trimming: 7 bases; junction bases outside the gene matches: 13. This CDR3 is 14 amino acids long. CDR1 is DFQATT, CDR2 SNEGSKA, per germline (reference sequence). CDR3 region: CSAAPLAVILTQYF. CDR3 DNA: TGCAGTGCCGCACCACTAGCGGTAATTTTGACCCAGTACTTC.